The entry that follows covers one T cell receptor (beta chain) sequence. Its antigen is as yet unknown. The CDR3 is made up of 17 amino acids. The germline CDR1 and CDR2 sequences are KGHSH and LQKENI. With 1 base clipped from V and 5 bases from J, the junction kept 4 bases outside the gene matches. The data were obtained in a study of beta chain features in type 1 diabetes. On the study more broadly: Examined across all samples were over 85 million sorted cells. The study's findings and limits: At VDJ recombination sites, type 1 diabetes patients had fewer insertions and more deleted nucleotides. Patients' naive, central memory and Treg TCRB repertoires seemed closer to one another than those of healthy donors. Cells with high TCR expression could be over-represented by cDNA sequencing.

Every bit of the isolated RNA underwent reverse transcription, so sequencing read expressed TCRB transcripts. TCRdb keeps only in-frame clones here, not all; method: immunoSEQ multiplex PCR. The repertoire has 150,000 or so clones, about 9.7% of them found once; the top ten carry 0.65%. Source material: central memory CD4+ T cells from blood. This clonotype was obtained from a woman between 40 and 50 years old in good health. This chain links TRBV18 with TRBJ2-2; 13 bases are a match to TRBD2. CDR3 loop: CASSPRLAGGETGELFF. The CDR3 DNA sequence: TGTGCCAGCTCACCACGACTAGCGGGGGGAGAAACCGGGGAGCTGTTTTTT. Complete variable domain (other parts from reference TRBV18 and TRBJ2-2): NAGVMQNPRHLVRRRGQEARLRCSPMKGHSHVYWYRQLPEEGLKFMVYLQKENIIDESGMPKERFSAEFPKEGPSILRIQQVVRGDSAAYFCASSPRLAGGETGELFFGEGSRLTVL.